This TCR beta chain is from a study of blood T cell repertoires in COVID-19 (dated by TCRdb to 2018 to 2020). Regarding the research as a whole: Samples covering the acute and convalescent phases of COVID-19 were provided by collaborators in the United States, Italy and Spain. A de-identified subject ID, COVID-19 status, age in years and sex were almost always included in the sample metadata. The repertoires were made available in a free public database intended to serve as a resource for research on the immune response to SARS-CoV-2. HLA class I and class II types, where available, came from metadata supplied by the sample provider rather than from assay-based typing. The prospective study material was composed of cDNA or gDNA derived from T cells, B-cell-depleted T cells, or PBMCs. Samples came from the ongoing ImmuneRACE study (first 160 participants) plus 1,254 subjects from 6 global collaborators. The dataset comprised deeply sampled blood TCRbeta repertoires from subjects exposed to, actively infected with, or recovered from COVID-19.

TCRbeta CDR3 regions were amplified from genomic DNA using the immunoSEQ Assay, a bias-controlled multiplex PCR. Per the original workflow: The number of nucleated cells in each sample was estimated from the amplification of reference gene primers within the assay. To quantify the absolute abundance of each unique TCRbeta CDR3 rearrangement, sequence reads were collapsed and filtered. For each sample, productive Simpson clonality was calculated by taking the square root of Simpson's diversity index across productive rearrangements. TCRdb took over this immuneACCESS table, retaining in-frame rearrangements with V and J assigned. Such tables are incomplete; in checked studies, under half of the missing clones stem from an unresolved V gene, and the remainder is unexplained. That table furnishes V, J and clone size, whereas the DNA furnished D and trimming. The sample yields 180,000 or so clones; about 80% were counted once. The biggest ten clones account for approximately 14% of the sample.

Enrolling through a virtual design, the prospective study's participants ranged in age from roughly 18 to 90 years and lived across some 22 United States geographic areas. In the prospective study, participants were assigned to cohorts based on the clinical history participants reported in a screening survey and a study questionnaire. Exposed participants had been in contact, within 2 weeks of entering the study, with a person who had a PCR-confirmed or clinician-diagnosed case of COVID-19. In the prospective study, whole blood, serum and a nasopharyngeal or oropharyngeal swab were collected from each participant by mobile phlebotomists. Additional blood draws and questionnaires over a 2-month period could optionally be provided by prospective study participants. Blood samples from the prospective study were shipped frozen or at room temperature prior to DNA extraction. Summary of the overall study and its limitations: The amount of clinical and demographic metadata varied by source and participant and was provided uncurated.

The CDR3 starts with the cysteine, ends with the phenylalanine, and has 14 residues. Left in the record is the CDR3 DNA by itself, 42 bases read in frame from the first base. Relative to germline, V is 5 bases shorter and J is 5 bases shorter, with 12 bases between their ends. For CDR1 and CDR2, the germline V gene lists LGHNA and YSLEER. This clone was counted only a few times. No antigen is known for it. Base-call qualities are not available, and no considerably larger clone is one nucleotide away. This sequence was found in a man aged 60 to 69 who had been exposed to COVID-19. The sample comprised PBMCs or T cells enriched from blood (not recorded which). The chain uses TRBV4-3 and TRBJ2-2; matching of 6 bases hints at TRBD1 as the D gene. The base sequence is TGCGCCAGCAGCGAAACAGGGAAAACCGGGGAGCTGTTTTTT. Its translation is CASSETGKTGELFF.